The 27 T cell receptor beta chains below all came from one sample that was sequenced in a study of T cell responses to AZD1222 COVID-19 vaccine. TCRdb's copy holds only in-frame clones and misses some; the assay was immunoSEQ multiplex PCR. Of about 110,000 clones listed, around 89% are singletons. The sample here was peripheral blood, taken on day 0 of AZD1222 vaccination. These receptors all come from an adult in good health.

The genes are TRBV7-9 and TRBJ1-1; D gene uncertain. V lost 5 bases and J lost 0, with 1 base in between. Germline lookup yields CDR1 SEHNR and CDR2 FQNEAQ (reference sequence). There are 11 residues in the CDR3. The CDR3 DNA is TGTGCCAGCAGCCTGAACACTGAAGCTTTCTTT. Its protein is CASSLNTEAFF.

This chain connects TRBV4-2 to TRBJ2-7; no reliable D call. V lost 1 base and J lost 1, with 8 bases in between. Germline V gene lookup returns CDR1 LGHNA and CDR2 YNFKEQ. The CDR3 runs to 14 residues. CDR3 protein: CASSQVGGSYEQYF. In DNA form, the CDR3 reads TGTGCCAGCAGCCAAGTAGGCGGTTCCTACGAGCAGTACTTC.

This clone has just one count. The chain recombines TRBV29-1 with TRBJ2-5; D possibly uses TRBD1 or TRBD2 (6 bases each). V was shortened by 0 bases and J by 4 bases, with 15 bases between the two germline ends. Germline V CDR1 and CDR2: SQVTM, ANQGSEA. The CDR3 spans 15 residues. CDR3 amino acids: CSVEERRGSRETQYF. DNA of the CDR3: TGCAGCGTTGAAGAGCGGAGGGGGTCACGAGAGACCCAGTACTTC. The full variable domain, completed using reference TRBV29-1 and TRBJ2-5, is SAVISQKPSRDICQRGTSLTIQCQVDSQVTMMFWYRQQPGQSLTLIATANQGSEATYESGFVIDKFPISRPNLTFSTLTVSNMSPEDSSIYLCSVEERRGSRETQYFGPGTRLLVL.

The table lists this clone with a few counts. The V call is TRBV7-9, the J call TRBJ2-1; possibly TRBD2 for D (6 bases). V was clipped by 5 bases and J by 8 bases, with 13 bases between them. Looked up from germline, CDR1 is SEHNR and CDR2 is FQNEAQ (reference sequence). CDR3 length equals 13 residues. CDR3 amino acids: CASSRLEVDEQFF. The CDR3 DNA sequence: TGTGCCAGCAGCCGACTAGAGGTGGATGAGCAGTTCTTC.

Remarks on this clone: At one of its ends the junction is not consistent with the germline gene, which may arise from a read error. V usage is TRBV5-1 and J usage is TRBJ1-1, with D possibly TRBD1 on 5 matching bases. The CDR3 is 12 residues long. CDR1 is SGHRS, CDR2 YFSETQ, per germline. DNA for the CDR3: TGCGCCAGCAGCCTGGACCCAGGGCCAGCTTTATTT. As protein: CASSLDPGPALF.

CDR3 sequence (DNA): TGTGCCAGCAGCTTAGGCCTGACGGGACAGGGGACGGATCAGCCCCAGCATTTT. This sequence encodes CASSLGLTGQGTDQPQHF. The chain recombines TRBV7-8 with TRBJ1-5, with 10 bases lining up with TRBD1. This CDR3 contains 18 residues. J gave up 5 bases and V 1 base, and 11 bases lay outside the gene matches. Germline loops: CDR1 SGHVS, CDR2 FQNEAQ.

The V gene is TRBV4-2, the J gene TRBJ1-6; D perhaps matches TRBD1 (5 bases). The germline V gene encodes CDR1 LGHNA and CDR2 YNFKEQ. This CDR3 has 16 amino acids. V shed 0 bases and J shed 9 bases, with 15 bases lying between them. The CDR3 nucleotides read TGTGCCAGCAGCCAAGATATGGTCGCAGGGAGTTCACCCCTCCACTTT. Amino acid sequence: CASSQDMVAGSSPLHF.

CDR3: CASSVGVGDWRTDTQYF. CDR3 DNA sequence: TGTGCCAGCAGCGTAGGAGTTGGGGACTGGCGCACAGATACGCAGTATTTT. The rearrangement uses TRBV9 and TRBJ2-3; D perhaps matches TRBD2 (6 bases). There are 17 residues in the CDR3. V was cut by 0 bases and J by 1 base, with 15 bases left in between. Germline CDR1 SGDLS, CDR2 YYNGEE.

This chain uses TRBV9 with TRBJ1-2; D is perhaps TRBD1 (5 bases). Germline V gene data show CDR1 as SGDLS and CDR2 as YYNGEE. The V and J ends lost 3 bases and 2 bases respectively, with 14 bases between them. There are 15 residues in the CDR3. The CDR3 is CASSAQLTENYGYTF. The DNA for the CDR3 is TGTGCCAGCAGCGCCCAATTGACAGAAAACTATGGCTACACCTTC.

The rearrangement links TRBV3-1 (or the pseudogene TRBV3-2) to TRBJ1-3; 7 positions agree with TRBD1. Germline CDR1 LGHDT, CDR2 YNNKEL (reference sequence). Unmatched junction bases numbered 6, after V lost 4 bases and J lost 0 bases. CDR3 size: 16 residues. The CDR3 protein is CASSLGTENSGNTIYF. The CDR3, as DNA: TGTGCCAGCAGCCTGGGGACAGAAAACTCTGGAAACACCATATATTTT.

V gene TRBV2 combines with J gene TRBJ1-2, with 9 positions matching TRBD1. Trimming took 1 base from V and 8 from J; bases not matched to a gene: 5. CDR1 SNHLY and CDR2 FYNNEI come from the germline V gene. The CDR3 is 14 residues long. CDR3 nucleotides: TGTGCCAGCAGTGAAGTGGGACAGGGCCAAGGCTACACCTTC. Translation: CASSEVGQGQGYTF.

CDR3 in DNA: TGTGCCAGCAGCTTAATATCCCAGGGGGCTAGGTATGGCTACACCTTC. Its protein product is CASSLISQGARYGYTF. The rearrangement joins TRBV11-2 to TRBJ1-2; the match to TRBD1 covers 8 bases. Germline trimming cut 2 bases from V and 5 bases from J; bases unmatched to any gene: 10. The CDR3 contains 16 residues. Germline-derived CDR1 and CDR2 are SGHAT and FQNNGV.

CDR3 DNA: TGTGCCAGCAGCCAAGGATTCATGGAGGCTTTCTTT. The encoded protein is CASSQGFMEAFF. The chain has TRBV3-1 (or the pseudogene TRBV3-2) and TRBJ1-1; D is unclear. CDR1 and CDR2 (germline): LGHDT, YNNKEL (reference sequence). Trimming cost V 1 base and J 11 bases, with 11 bases left between them. CDR3 length: 12 amino acids.

The sample holds one count of this clone. J is TRBJ2-3 and V is TRBV3-1 (or the pseudogene TRBV3-2), with D possibly being TRBD1 (6 bases). V was clipped by 4 bases and J by 3 bases, with 11 bases between them. Per germline, CDR1 LGHDT and CDR2 YNNKEL (reference sequence). The CDR3 consists of 14 residues. CDR3 DNA sequence: TGTGCCAGCAGCCTGGACAGATCTACAGATACGCAGTATTTT. Its translation: CASSLDRSTDTQYF.

This chain joins TRBV7-2 and TRBJ1-1; TRBD1 matches at 8 bases. Trimming at V came to 3 bases and at J to 10 bases, leaving 7 bases not matched to a gene. This CDR3 comprises 13 residues. In germline, CDR1 is SGHTA, CDR2 FQGNSA. The CDR3, as DNA: TGTGCCAGCAGCTTGGGTACAGGGGGTATAGCTTTCTTT. This translates into CASSLGTGGIAFF.

This clone occurred a few times. This chain links TRBV7-8 with TRBJ2-7; TRBD1 matches 8 bases. V was clipped by 2 bases and J by 4 bases; unmatched bases: 4. CDR1 SGHVS and CDR2 FQNEAQ come from the germline V gene. The CDR3 spans 14 residues. CDR3 sequence reads: CASSLPGGVYEQYF. The CDR3 bases are TGTGCCAGCAGCTTACCAGGGGGCGTTTACGAGCAGTACTTC.

CDR3 DNA: TGTGCCATCTTAAGAATCGGGACAGTAAATTCACCCCTCCACTTT. This translates into CAILRIGTVNSPLHF. This chain links TRBV6-5 with TRBJ1-6; 7 bases line up with TRBD1. Per germline, CDR1 MNHEY and CDR2 SVGAGI. The CDR3 is 15 amino acids. With 10 bases clipped from V and 7 bases from J, the junction kept 13 bases outside the gene matches.

This clone was counted a few times. The V and J genes are TRBV7-9 and TRBJ1-3, with D unresolved. Germline loops: CDR1 SEHNR, CDR2 FQNEAQ (reference sequence). The CDR3 spans 15 residues. Trimming stripped 1 base from V and 7 bases from J, with 14 bases between. The CDR3, as DNA: TGTGCCAGCAGCTTAGAACCTAAGTTGTTTAACACCATATATTTT. Protein sequence: CASSLEPKLFNTIYF.

This clone was seen a single time. This chain joins TRBV6-2 or TRBV6-3 and TRBJ2-7; no clear D gene. The germline gives CDR1 MNHEY, CDR2 SVGEGT. V lost 5 bases to trimming and J lost 3 bases, with 14 bases between them. The CDR3 is made up of 14 amino acids. The CDR3: CASSTYDKLYEQYF. The CDR3 DNA sequence: TGTGCCAGCAGTACCTACGACAAACTCTACGAGCAGTACTTC.

In nucleotides, the CDR3 is TGTGCCAGTAGTATTAAGGGGCCCAGCGAGCAGTACTTC. Protein product: CASSIKGPSEQYF. The V call is TRBV19, the J call TRBJ2-7, with a possible D match to TRBD1 (5 bases). The germline CDR1 and CDR2 sequences are LNHDA and SQIVND (reference sequence). There are 13 residues in the CDR3. V lost 3 bases and J 6 bases, leaving 12 bases between the germline ends.

The chain couples TRBV7-2 to TRBJ2-3; no definite D call. Germline-derived CDR1 and CDR2 are SGHTA and FQGNSA. Trimming removed 5 bases from V and 5 bases from J, with 8 bases in between. The CDR3 spans 12 residues. The CDR3 region is CASSLLGDTQYF. CDR3 nucleotides: TGTGCCAGCAGCCTCTTAGGAGATACGCAGTATTTT.

This rearrangement joins TRBV9 to TRBJ2-7; a possible D gene is TRBD1 (5 bases). V was trimmed by 5 bases and J by 1 base, leaving 16 bases between them. CDR3 size: 15 residues. In germline, CDR1 is SGDLS, CDR2 YYNGEE. Here the CDR3 DNA reads TGTGCCAGCAGTCAGGGATTTCTGGGATCCTACGAGCAGTACTTC. Translated, it gives CASSQGFLGSYEQYF.

This clone came up a few times. The V and J genes are TRBV27 and TRBJ2-7; D not resolved. The CDR3 length is 14 residues. Germline CDR1 and CDR2: MNHEY and SMNVEV (reference sequence). V shed 6 bases and J shed 4 bases, with 16 bases lying between them. The CDR3 nucleotides read TGTGCCAGCAGGCTCCGTGCCGGCCCATACGAGCAGTACTTC. As protein: CASRLRAGPYEQYF.

This chain uses TRBV2 with TRBJ2-5, with D possibly called TRBD1 or TRBD2 (5 bases each). Trimming cost V 7 bases and J 5 bases, with 11 bases left between them. CDR3 length equals 12 residues. From germline, CDR1 is SNHLY and CDR2 FYNNEI. The CDR3 DNA sequence: TGTGCCAGCAAAAGGGGCGGGGAGACCCAGTACTTC. Protein: CASKRGGETQYF.

The chain links TRBV19 to TRBJ2-5, with TRBD2 matching 8 bases. With V trimmed by 3 bases and J by 4 bases, 4 bases remained unmatched. Germline CDR1 is LNHDA and CDR2 is SQIVND (reference sequence). The CDR3 runs to 14 residues. The CDR3 loop is CASSMISGGETQYF. The CDR3 DNA is TGTGCCAGTAGTATGATAAGCGGGGGAGAGACCCAGTACTTC.

The rearrangement links TRBV29-1 to TRBJ1-1, with 7 bases aligning to TRBD1. Germline V gene data show CDR1 as SQVTM and CDR2 as ANQGSEA. The CDR3 runs to 15 residues. The V segment lost 4 bases and the J segment 4 bases; nucleotides outside the gene matches: 12. The CDR3 here is CSVGGTGVWATEAFF. The DNA of the CDR3 is TGCAGCGTTGGAGGCACAGGGGTTTGGGCCACTGAAGCTTTCTTT.

The V gene is TRBV5-1, the J gene TRBJ1-5, with D perhaps matching TRBD1 (5 bases). Germline CDR1 and CDR2: SGHRS and YFSETQ. This CDR3 spans 15 amino acids. V lost 0 bases and J 5 bases, leaving 12 bases between the germline ends. CDR3 bases: TGCGCCAGCAGCTTGGGTCAGAGCAGGGATCAGCCCCAGCATTTT. Protein sequence: CASSLGQSRDQPQHF.